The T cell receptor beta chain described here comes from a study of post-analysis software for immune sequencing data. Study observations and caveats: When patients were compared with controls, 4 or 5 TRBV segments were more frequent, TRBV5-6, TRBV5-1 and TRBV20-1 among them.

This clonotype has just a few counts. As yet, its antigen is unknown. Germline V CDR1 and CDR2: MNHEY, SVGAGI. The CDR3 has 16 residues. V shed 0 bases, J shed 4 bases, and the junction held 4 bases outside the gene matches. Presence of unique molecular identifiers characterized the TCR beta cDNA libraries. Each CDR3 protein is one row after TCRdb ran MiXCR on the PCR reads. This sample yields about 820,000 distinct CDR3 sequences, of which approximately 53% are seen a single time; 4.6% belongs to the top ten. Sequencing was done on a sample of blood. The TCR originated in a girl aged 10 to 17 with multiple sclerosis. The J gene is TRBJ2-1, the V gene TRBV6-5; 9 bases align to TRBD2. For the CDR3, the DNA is TGTGCCAGCAGTTACTCTCTAGCGGGAAATTACAATGAGCAGTTCTTC. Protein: CASSYSLAGNYNEQFF.